What follows describes a single T cell receptor beta chain. Its antigen is undetermined. The CDR3 runs to 17 residues. The trim removed 0 bases at V and 2 bases at J, leaving 9 bases unmatched. Germline-derived CDR1 and CDR2 are SGHRS and YFSETQ. This sample was taken from a study of beta chain features in type 1 diabetes. Study outcomes and limitations: Using cDNA template may skew counts toward highly expressing activated cells.

Every bit of the isolated RNA underwent reverse transcription, so sequencing read expressed TCRB transcripts. Sequencing used immunoSEQ multiplex PCR; TCRdb keeps in-frame clones, though not all of them. Altogether under 950,000 clones are present, under 20% being singletons, with the ten largest covering 0.02% to 0.025%. This chain connects TRBV5-1 to TRBJ2-7; 9 bases are shared with TRBD2. This TCR derives from a woman between 18 and 30 years old in good health. The sequenced sample consisted of naive CD4+ T cells from blood. Written as DNA, the CDR3 is TGCGCCAGCAGCTTGGCACTTGGTAGCGGGAGCCCCTACGAGCAGTACTTC. Translation: CASSLALGSGSPYEQYF.